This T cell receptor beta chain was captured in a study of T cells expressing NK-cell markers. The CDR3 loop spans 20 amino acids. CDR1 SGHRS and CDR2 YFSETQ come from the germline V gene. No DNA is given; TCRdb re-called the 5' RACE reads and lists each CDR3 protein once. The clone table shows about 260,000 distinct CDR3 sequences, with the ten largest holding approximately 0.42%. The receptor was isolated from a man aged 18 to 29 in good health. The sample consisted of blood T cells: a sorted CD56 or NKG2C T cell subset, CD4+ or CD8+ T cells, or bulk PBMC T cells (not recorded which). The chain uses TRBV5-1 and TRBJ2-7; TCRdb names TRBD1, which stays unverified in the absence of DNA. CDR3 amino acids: CASSLAVASGTGASSYEQYF. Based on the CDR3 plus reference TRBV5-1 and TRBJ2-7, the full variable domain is KAGVTQTPRYLIKTRGQQVTLSCSPISGHRSVSWYQQTPGQGLQFLFEYFSETQRNKGNFPGRFSGRQFSNSRSEMNVSTLELGDSALYLCASSLAVASGTGASSYEQYFGPGTRLTVT.